This T cell receptor (beta chain) stems from a study of beta chain features in type 1 diabetes (dated 2018 in TCRdb). General notes on the study: Mean age, gender distribution, total cell number and subset yield did not differ between patients and healthy donors. Across all samples, some 110,000,000 sorted cells were examined, and cell number per subset correlated strongly with RNA yield. The study compared the TCRB repertoires of sorted circulating CD4+ T cell subsets in recently diagnosed type 1 diabetes patients with those in matched healthy donors. Regulatory and stem cell-like memory subsets were isolated from only 8 patients and about 8 healthy donors, whereas naive and central memory subsets came from all 28 donors. Broad study findings and their caveats: PCR might favor shorter templates, but patient and control samples were amplified and corrected together, so any skew would affect both groups equally. HLA sub-analyses involved small numbers of individuals, so any influence of HLA type on TCRB rearrangement remained unresolved. The naive, central memory and regulatory TCRB repertoires appeared to resemble one another more closely among patients than among healthy donors. Sequencing cDNA rather than genomic DNA could over-represent highly expressing activated cells, although activation and CD3 levels did not differ between groups. A moderate but significant shortening of TCRB CDR3 length was observed in type 1 diabetes patients in all four CD4+ subsets. At VDJ recombination sites, patients with type 1 diabetes made fewer insertions and deleted more nucleotides, a pattern implying thymic rearrangement abnormalities.

From V the trimming removes 3 bases and from J it removes 10 bases, while the gene matches leave 12 bases of the junction unaccounted for. The CDR1 and CDR2 encoded by the germline V gene are SQVTM and ANQGSEA. The CDR3, cysteine through phenylalanine, is 15 amino acids long. This entry keeps only the CDR3 DNA: 45 bases, framed from base 1. As concerns this clone: The target of this receptor is not known. The input lacks base qualities; no much larger clone sits a single base away.

The entire isolated RNA was reverse transcribed using the High Capacity cDNA Reverse Transcription Kit, and thus expressed TCRB transcripts were sequenced. Naive, central memory and regulatory T cell samples underwent deep immunoSEQ sequencing, averaging around 3.7 million total reads per sample. After sorted cells were lysed in RLT buffer, RNA was extracted with DNase-treated RNeasy Micro or Mini kits, with the choice depending on cell number. Each cell subset was processed separately to prevent cross-contamination, with patient and healthy donor samples processed together. The immunoSEQ multiplex PCR was used to amplify TCRB sequences from cDNA, yielding 87-bp fragments that span the CDR3 region. Amplicons were sequenced on the Illumina HiSeq platform. Turning to the authors' computational methods: Synthetic template baselines were used to correct PCR bias computationally, reads within Hamming distance 2 were collapsed, and singletons that could not be merged were discarded. Reads were aligned against IMGT so that V, D and J genes, CDR3 length and insertions or deletions at six rearrangement sites could be assigned. Within each subset, clonotype counts were normalized to sorted cell number, after which true diversity and Gini coefficients were computed with the tcR R package. The overlap coefficient, calculated on TCRB nucleotide sequences, was used to measure repertoire sharing. Out-of-frame TCRB sequences from naive cells were analyzed as a proxy for the pre-selection repertoire. The table was pulled from immuneACCESS by TCRdb, which kept in-frame rearrangements only. Such tables lose some clones; where checked, under half of the loss comes from unresolved V genes, and the rest has no known cause. The DNA gave D and trimming, while V, J and clone size come from that table. In all, the sample holds a few hundred thousand clones, and 30% of those were seen once. The leading ten clones occupy around 0.065% of the sample.

Each donor gave one peripheral blood draw, approximately 100 mL on average, collected into heparinised tubes. Naive, central memory, regulatory and stem cell-like memory CD4+ T cells were sorted on a BD FACSAria II using a panel including CD45RO, CCR7, CD25, CD127, CD95 and CD27. Purity was above 95% for every sorted population. Right away, PBMCs were isolated by Lymphoprep density gradient centrifugation and were stained directly, with no culture step. To minimize batch effects, samples were stained and sorted in pairs, one healthy donor with one patient per experiment. This TCR was recovered from a man aged 18-30 years in good health. The rearranged chain carries TRBV29-1 and TRBJ2-5; 12 middle bases align to TRBD2. Sample: naive CD4+ T cells from blood. In light of the paper, this sample's cell subset or site label describes: true naive CD4+ T cells. The CDR3 region: CSVETRLAGVPRQYF. The nucleotides are TGCAGCGTTGAGACCCGACTAGCGGGAGTGCCCCGCCAGTACTTC. When the CDR3 is completed using the reference TRBV29-1 and TRBJ2-5 genes on either side, the full variable domain is SAVISQKPSRDICQRGTSLTIQCQVDSQVTMMFWYRQQPGQSLTLIATANQGSEATYESGFVIDKFPISRPNLTFSTLTVSNMSPEDSSIYLCSVETRLAGVPRQYFGPGTRLLVL.